A selection of T cell receptor beta chains follows, all from one sample in a study of regulatory T cells in long-lasting Graves disease. TCRdb ran MiXCR on the multiplex PCR reads and lists one entry per CDR3 protein. The top ten clones hold approximately 20% of a sample with fewer than 650,000 distinct CDR3 sequences, approximately 15% of them seen once. These data were also reused for a study on T cells in Graves' hyperthyroidism and ophthalmopathy.

Sequenced here: peripheral blood mononuclear cells (PBMCs), sampled at new diagnosis, from a patient treated with antithyroid drugs. The receptors here all came from a woman in her twenties or thirties with Graves disease. Each CDR3 is given with its conserved first and last residue. The D gene is left open where the match is weak. Clone size, where shown, is once, few, many, or a class for clones that have expanded.

abundance	d_gene	v_gene	j_gene	CDR3aa	CDR3nt
NA	TRBD2	TRBV14	TRBJ2-4	CASSQVPSGKKNIQYF	TGTGCCAGCAGCCAAGTGCCTAGCGGGAAAAAAAACATTCAGTACTTC
NA	NA	TRBV5-8	TRBJ1-6	CASSLRGLVSSPLHF	TGTGCCAGCAGCTTGAGAGGGTTGGTGAGTTCACCCCTCCACTTT
many	TRBD1	TRBV6-5	TRBJ1-2	CASSSTPLTGDGYTF	TGTGCCAGCAGTTCTACTCCTTTGACAGGGGATGGCTACACCTTC
many	NA	TRBV6-1	TRBJ2-4	CASSVPPGRGDIQYF	NA
many	NA	TRBV9	TRBJ1-2	CASSDPGQNYGYTF	TGTGCCAGCAGCGACCCGGGACAAAACTATGGCTACACCTTC
many	TRBD2	TRBV6-1	TRBJ2-1	CASSGRERINEQFF	TGTGCCAGCAGTGGGCGGGAGCGAATAAATGAGCAGTTCTTC
NA	NA	TRBV6-1	TRBJ1-5	CASTTRDTNQPQHF	TGTGCCAGCACAACCCGGGACACTAATCAGCCCCAGCATTTT
NA	TRBD1	TRBV20-1	TRBJ2-7	CSARGTGDDEQYF	TGCAGTGCTAGAGGGACAGGGGACGACGAGCAGTACTTC
many	NA	TRBV11-3	TRBJ2-3	CASALRGGSTDTQYF	TGTGCCAGCGCTCTTAGAGGCGGTAGCACAGATACGCAGTATTTT
NA	NA	TRBV12-3/TRBV12-4	TRBJ1-5	CASRDRNQPQHF	TGTGCCAGCAGAGACAGAAATCAGCCCCAGCATTTT
many	NA	TRBV6-1	TRBJ2-7	CASRVDPVSYEQYF	TGTGCCAGCAGAGTCGACCCAGTCTCCTACGAGCAGTACTTC
many	NA	TRBV6-5	TRBJ1-1	CASSSQGLGKAFF	TGTGCCAGCAGTTCTCAGGGGCTGGGGAAAGCTTTCTTT
many	TRBD2	TRBV20-1	TRBJ2-1	CSASPGTIQFF	TGCAGTGCTAGTCCGGGGACTATCCAGTTCTTC
NA	TRBD1	TRBV10-2	TRBJ2-5	CASSETILQGAVETQYF	TGCGCCAGCAGTGAGACTATACTCCAGGGGGCTGTTGAGACCCAGTACTTC
many	NA	TRBV20-1	TRBJ2-5	CSAGREETQYF	TGCAGTGCTGGTAGAGAAGAGACCCAGTACTTC
NA	NA	TRBV15	TRBJ1-1	CATSRDRTRGHEAFF	TGTGCCACCAGCAGAGATAGAACGAGGGGCCACGAAGCTTTCTTT
NA	TRBD2	TRBV5-6	TRBJ2-1	CASSLFASGSYNEQFF	TGTGCCAGCAGCCTGTTCGCTAGCGGGTCCTACAATGAGCAGTTCTTC
NA	TRBD2	TRBV19	TRBJ2-7	CASSIGAAGALYEQYF	TGTGCCAGTAGTATAGGAGCGGCGGGAGCCCTTTACGAGCAGTACTTC
few	NA	TRBV20-1	TRBJ2-1	CSARVPLSGTYNEQFF	TGCAGTGCTAGAGTTCCCCTTAGCGGTACCTACAATGAGCAGTTCTTC
many	TRBD1	TRBV18	TRBJ1-5	CASSQGQGVTQPQHF	TGTGCCAGCTCACAGGGACAGGGGGTTACTCAGCCCCAGCATTTT
many	TRBD1	TRBV20-1	TRBJ1-5	CSVADRESGVRQPQHF	TGCAGTGTCGCCGACAGGGAATCTGGAGTCAGGCAGCCCCAGCATTTT
few	NA	TRBV14	TRBJ1-2	CASSQLSPHGYTF	TGTGCCAGCAGCCAATTGTCACCTCATGGCTACACCTTC
many	NA	TRBV27	TRBJ2-3	CASSLSRTGTQYF	TGTGCCAGCAGTTTGTCTAGGACGGGTACGCAGTATTTT
many	TRBD1	TRBV20-1	TRBJ1-2	CSARRQGFYGYTF	TGCAGTGCGCGGCGACAGGGGTTCTATGGCTACACCTTC
NA	NA	TRBV5-1	TRBJ2-5	CASSLIVSGGGETQYF	TGCGCCAGCAGCTTGATCGTCTCTGGGGGCGGGGAGACCCAGTACTTC
NA	NA	TRBV6-1	TRBJ1-5	CASRGQSRQPQHF	TGTGCCAGCAGAGGACAGAGTCGTCAGCCCCAGCATTTT
many	NA	TRBV28	TRBJ2-3	CASSPYETEETQYF	TGTGCCAGCAGTCCCTACGAGACAGAGGAGACGCAGTATTTT
many	TRBD1	TRBV12-3/TRBV12-4	TRBJ1-2	CASSRTNRDRAGGYTF	TGTGCCAGCAGTAGAACGAACCGGGACAGGGCGGGTGGCTACACCTTC
many	NA	TRBV18	TRBJ2-1	CASSRGAPNEQFF	TGTGCCAGCTCACGCGGGGCGCCGAATGAGCAGTTCTTC
many	NA	TRBV2	TRBJ1-1	CASRAGPTEAFF	TGTGCCAGCCGCGCCGGACCCACTGAAGCTTTCTTT
many	TRBD2	TRBV28	TRBJ2-7	CASSYQTSAYYEQYF	TGTGCCAGCAGTTACCAGACTAGCGCTTACTACGAGCAGTACTTC
NA	NA	TRBV5-6	TRBJ1-2	CASSLRVMMSYTF	TGTGCCAGCAGCTTACGAGTAATGATGAGCTACACCTTC
many	NA	TRBV6-1	TRBJ1-1	CASSEDFPNTEAFF	TGTGCCAGCAGTGAAGATTTCCCGAACACTGAAGCTTTCTTT
NA	NA	TRBV15	TRBJ2-3	CATSRLREDTQYF	TGTGCCACCAGCAGACTTAGGGAGGATACGCAGTATTTT
many	NA	TRBV20-1	TRBJ2-3	CSASGETYSTDTQYF	TGCAGTGCTAGTGGGGAGACCTATAGCACAGATACGCAGTATTTT
few	TRBD1	TRBV25-1	TRBJ2-7	CASSSRQGVLRKYF	TGTGCCAGCAGTTCGAGACAGGGGGTCCTTAGGAAGTACTTC
NA	TRBD1	TRBV6-1	TRBJ1-5	CATGQDSNQPQHF	TGTGCCACGGGACAGGATAGCAATCAGCCCCAGCATTTT
NA	NA	TRBV9	TRBJ2-5	CASSVTEGWGQETQYF	TGTGCCAGCAGCGTTACAGAAGGTTGGGGACAAGAGACCCAGTACTTC
NA	NA	TRBV28	TRBJ2-7	CASSSTRASSYEQYF	TGTGCCAGCAGTTCGACCCGGGCCTCCTCCTACGAGCAGTACTTC
NA	TRBD2	TRBV3-1	TRBJ2-7	CASSQAGLAGRYEQYF	TGTGCCAGCAGCCAAGCCGGACTAGCGGGAAGGTACGAGCAGTACTTC
NA	NA	TRBV7-8	TRBJ2-1	CASSQALGPYNEQFF	TGTGCCAGCAGCCAAGCACTGGGGCCCTACAATGAGCAGTTCTTC
NA	NA	TRBV3-1	TRBJ2-7	CASSQEWDRRSSYEQYF	TGTGCCAGCAGCCAAGAATGGGACCGAAGAAGCTCCTACGAGCAGTACTTC
few	TRBD2	TRBV30	TRBJ2-1	CAWSVLGTSGYNEQFF	TGTGCCTGGAGTGTCCTCGGGACTAGCGGGTACAATGAGCAGTTCTTC
many	NA	TRBV7-2	TRBJ1-2	CASSLWSGGYTF	TGTGCCAGCAGCTTATGGTCCGGTGGCTACACCTTC